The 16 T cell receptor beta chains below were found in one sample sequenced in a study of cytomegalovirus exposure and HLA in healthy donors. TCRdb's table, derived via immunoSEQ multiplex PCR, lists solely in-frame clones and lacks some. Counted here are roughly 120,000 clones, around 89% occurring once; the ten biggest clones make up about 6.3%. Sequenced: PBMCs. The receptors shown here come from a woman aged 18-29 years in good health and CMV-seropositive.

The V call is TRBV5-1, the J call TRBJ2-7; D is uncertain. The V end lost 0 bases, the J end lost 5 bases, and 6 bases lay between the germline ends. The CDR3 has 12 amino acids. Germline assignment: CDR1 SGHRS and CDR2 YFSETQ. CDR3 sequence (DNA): TGCGCCAGCAGCTTGGGGAGCCACGAGCAGTACTTC. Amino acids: CASSLGSHEQYF.

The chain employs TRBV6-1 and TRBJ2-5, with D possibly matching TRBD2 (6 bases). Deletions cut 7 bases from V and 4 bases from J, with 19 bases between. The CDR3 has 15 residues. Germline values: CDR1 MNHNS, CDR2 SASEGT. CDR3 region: CASNFIPGRGETQYF. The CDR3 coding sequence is TGTGCCAGCAATTTTATACCGGGGCGGGGAGAGACCCAGTACTTC.

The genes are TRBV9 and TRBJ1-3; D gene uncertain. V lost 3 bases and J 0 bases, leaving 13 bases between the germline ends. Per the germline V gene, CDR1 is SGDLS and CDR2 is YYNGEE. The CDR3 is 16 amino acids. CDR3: CASSDPPSHSGNTIYF. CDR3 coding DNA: TGTGCCAGCAGCGATCCACCAAGCCACTCTGGAAACACCATATATTTT.

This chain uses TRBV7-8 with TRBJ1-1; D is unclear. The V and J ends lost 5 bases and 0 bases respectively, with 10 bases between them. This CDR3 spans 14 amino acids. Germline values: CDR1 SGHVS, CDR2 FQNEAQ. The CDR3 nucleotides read TGTGCCAGCAGCCCCAGAGGTGTGAACACTGAAGCTTTCTTT. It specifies CASSPRGVNTEAFF.

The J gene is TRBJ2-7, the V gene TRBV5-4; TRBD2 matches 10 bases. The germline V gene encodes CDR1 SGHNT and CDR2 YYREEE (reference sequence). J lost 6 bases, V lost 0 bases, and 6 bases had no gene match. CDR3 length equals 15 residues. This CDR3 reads CASSLASGSKPEQYF. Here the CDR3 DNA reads TGTGCCAGCAGCTTGGCTAGCGGGAGTAAACCCGAGCAGTACTTC.

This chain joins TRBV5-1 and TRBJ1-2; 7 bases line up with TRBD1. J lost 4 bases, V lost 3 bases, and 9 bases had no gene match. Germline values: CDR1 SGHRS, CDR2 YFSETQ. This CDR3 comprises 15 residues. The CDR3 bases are TGCGCCAGCAGCTCCCGACAGGGCGCTACCTATGGCTACACCTTC. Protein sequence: CASSSRQGATYGYTF.

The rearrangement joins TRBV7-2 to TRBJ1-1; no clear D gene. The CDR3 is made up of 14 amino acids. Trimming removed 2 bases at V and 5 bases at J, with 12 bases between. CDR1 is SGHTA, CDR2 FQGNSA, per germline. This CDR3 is CASSLNPGGTEAFF. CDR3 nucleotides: TGTGCCAGCAGCTTAAACCCGGGAGGGACTGAAGCTTTCTTT.

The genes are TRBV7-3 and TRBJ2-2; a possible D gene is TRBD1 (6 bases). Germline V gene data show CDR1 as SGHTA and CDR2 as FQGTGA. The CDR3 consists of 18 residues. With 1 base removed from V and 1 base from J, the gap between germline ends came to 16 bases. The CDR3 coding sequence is TGTGCCAGCAGCTTAAAGAGGGTGGGGACATGGAACACCGGGGAGCTGTTTTTT. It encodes CASSLKRVGTWNTGELFF.

The CDR3 sequence: CASAPGFEKLFF. As DNA, the CDR3 is TGTGCCAGCGCACCGGGTTTTGAAAAACTGTTTTTT. V is TRBV27 and J is TRBJ1-4; D call uncertain. Germline values: CDR1 MNHEY, CDR2 SMNVEV (reference sequence). The CDR3 loop spans 12 amino acids. Between the trimmed V and J ends, which lost 8 bases and 7 bases, there was a span of 11 bases.

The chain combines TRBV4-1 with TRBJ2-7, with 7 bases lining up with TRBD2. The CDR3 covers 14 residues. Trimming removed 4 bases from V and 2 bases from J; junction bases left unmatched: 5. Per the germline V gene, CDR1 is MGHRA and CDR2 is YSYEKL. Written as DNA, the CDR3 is TGCGCCAGCAGCCTCCGGGGGGTAGCCTACGAGCAGTACTTC. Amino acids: CASSLRGVAYEQYF.

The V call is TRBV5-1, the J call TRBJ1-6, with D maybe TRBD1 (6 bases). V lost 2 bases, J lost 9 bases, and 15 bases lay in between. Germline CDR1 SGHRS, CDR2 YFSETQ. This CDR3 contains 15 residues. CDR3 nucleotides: TGCGCCAGCAGCTTACTAGACAGGTTAGGTTCACCCCTCCACTTT. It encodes CASSLLDRLGSPLHF.

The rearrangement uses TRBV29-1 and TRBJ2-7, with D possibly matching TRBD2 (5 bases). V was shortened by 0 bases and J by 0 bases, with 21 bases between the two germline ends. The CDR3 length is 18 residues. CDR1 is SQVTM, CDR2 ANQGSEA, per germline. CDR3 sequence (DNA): TGCAGCGTTGAAGAGAGGGCAACGGTGGGGTTCAGCTCCTACGAGCAGTACTTC. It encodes CSVEERATVGFSSYEQYF.

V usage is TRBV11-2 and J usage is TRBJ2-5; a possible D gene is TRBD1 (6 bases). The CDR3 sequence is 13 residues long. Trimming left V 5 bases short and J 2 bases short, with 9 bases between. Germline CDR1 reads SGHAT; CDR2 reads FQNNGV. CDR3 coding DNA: TGTGCCAGCAGCCCGCAGGGGCAAGAGACCCAGTACTTC. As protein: CASSPQGQETQYF.

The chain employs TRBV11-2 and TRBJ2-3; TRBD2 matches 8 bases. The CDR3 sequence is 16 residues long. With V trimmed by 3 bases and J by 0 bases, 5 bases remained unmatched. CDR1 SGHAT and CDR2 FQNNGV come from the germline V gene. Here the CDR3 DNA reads TGTGCCAGCAGCTTGATAGCGGGACCAAGCACAGATACGCAGTATTTT. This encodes CASSLIAGPSTDTQYF. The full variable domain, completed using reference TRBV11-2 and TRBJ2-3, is EAGVAQSPRYKIIEKRQSVAFWCNPISGHATLYWYQQILGQGPKLLIQFQNNGVVDDSQLPKDRFSAERLKGVDSTLKIQPAKLEDSAVYLCASSLIAGPSTDTQYFGPGTRLTVL.

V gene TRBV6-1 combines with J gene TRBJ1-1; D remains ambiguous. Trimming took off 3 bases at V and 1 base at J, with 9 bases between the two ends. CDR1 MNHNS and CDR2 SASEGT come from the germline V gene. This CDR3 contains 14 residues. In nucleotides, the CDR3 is TGTGCCAGCAGTGAGCCCGTCAGGAACACTGAAGCTTTCTTT. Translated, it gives CASSEPVRNTEAFF.

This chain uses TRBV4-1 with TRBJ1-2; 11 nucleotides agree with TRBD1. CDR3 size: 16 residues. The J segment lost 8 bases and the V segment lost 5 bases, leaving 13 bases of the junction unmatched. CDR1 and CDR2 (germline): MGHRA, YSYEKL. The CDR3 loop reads CASSYSGQGVVYGYTF. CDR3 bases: TGCGCCAGCAGCTACTCGGGACAGGGGGTCGTTTACGGCTACACCTTC.